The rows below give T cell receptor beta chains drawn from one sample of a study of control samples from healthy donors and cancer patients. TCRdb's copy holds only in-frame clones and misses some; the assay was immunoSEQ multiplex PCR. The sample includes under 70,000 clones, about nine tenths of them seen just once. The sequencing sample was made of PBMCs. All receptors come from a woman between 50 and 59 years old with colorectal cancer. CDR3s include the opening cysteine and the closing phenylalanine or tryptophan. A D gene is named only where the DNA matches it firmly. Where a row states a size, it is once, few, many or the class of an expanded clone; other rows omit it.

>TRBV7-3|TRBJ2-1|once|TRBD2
TGTGCCAGCAGCTTAGCTAGCGGGAGCAACAATGAGCAGTTCTTC
CASSLASGSNNEQFF
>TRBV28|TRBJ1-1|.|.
TGTGCCAGCAGTCCCCTAAACACTGAAGCTTTCTTT
CASSPLNTEAFF
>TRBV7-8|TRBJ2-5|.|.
TGTGCCAGCAGTTATATATTAGAAGAGACCCAGTACTTC
CASSYILEETQYF
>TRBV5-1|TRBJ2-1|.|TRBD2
TGCGCCAGCAGCTTAAAACTAGCGGGGGGGGCGCGGGAGCAGTTCTTC
CASSLKLAGGAREQFF
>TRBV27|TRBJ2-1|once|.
TGTGCCAGCAGTTTCGGAACAGGCAATGAGCAGTTCTTC
CASSFGTGNEQFF
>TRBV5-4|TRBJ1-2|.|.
TGTGCCAGCAGCTTGGAAAATGGGGTCCAAGGCTACACCTTC
CASSLENGVQGYTF
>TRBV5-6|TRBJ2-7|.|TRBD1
TGTGCCAGCAGCTTGGACAGGGGCACATTTCGGGGCTACGAGCAGTACTTC
CASSLDRGTFRGYEQYF
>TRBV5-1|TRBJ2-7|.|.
TGCGCCAGCAGCGAAACCGGGATAGCCTACGAGCAGTACTTC
CASSETGIAYEQYF
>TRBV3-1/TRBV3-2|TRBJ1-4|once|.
TGTGCCAGCAGCCAAGAGGGGGCTAATGAAAAACTGTTTTTT
CASSQEGANEKLFF
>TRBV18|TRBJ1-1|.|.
TGTGCCAGCTCACCTAGTGGAGGGTTAACTGAAGCTTTCTTT
CASSPSGGLTEAFF
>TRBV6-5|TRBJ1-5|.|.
TGTGCCAGCAGTCTAGGACAGATCAATCAGCCCCAGCATTTT
CASSLGQINQPQHF
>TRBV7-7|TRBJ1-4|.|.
TGTGCCAGCAGCTCAGGCCTCGGGGGCCCCGAAAAACTGTTTTTT
CASSSGLGGPEKLFF
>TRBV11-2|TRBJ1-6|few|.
TGTGCCAGCAGCTTACGTGGGGTTACCCTCCACTTT
CASSLRGVTLHF
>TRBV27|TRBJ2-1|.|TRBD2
TGTGCCAGCAAACAACTAGCGGGAGTGGGTAATGAGCAGTTCTTC
CASKQLAGVGNEQFF
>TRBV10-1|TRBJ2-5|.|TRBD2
TGCGCCAGCAGTGGTAGCGGGGGAGAGCTGTGGGAGACCCAGTACTTC
CASSGSGGELWETQYF
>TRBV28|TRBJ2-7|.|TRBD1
TGTGCCAGCAGTTCTAAGAAGGGACAGCGGGAGCAGTACTTC
CASSSKKGQREQYF
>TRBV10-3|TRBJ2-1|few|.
TGTGCCATCGGGGACGGGGAAAGCTCCTACAATGAGCAGTTCTTC
CAIGDGESSYNEQFF
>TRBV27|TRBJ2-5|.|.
TGTGCCAGCAGTTTATCGAGGGCAGGGGAGACCCAGTACTTC
CASSLSRAGETQYF
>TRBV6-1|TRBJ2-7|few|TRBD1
TGTGCCAGCAGTGAAGGGGGACAGGTCTACGAGCAGTACTTC
CASSEGGQVYEQYF
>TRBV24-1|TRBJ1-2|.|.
TGTGCCACCAGTGATTGGGCAGGTGAGGGTGGCTACACCTTC
CATSDWAGEGGYTF
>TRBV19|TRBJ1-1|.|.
TGTGCCAGTAGGACAGGAACTGAAGCTTTCTTT
CASRTGTEAFF
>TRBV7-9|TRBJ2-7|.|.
TGTGCCAGCAGCTTCAGCTCCTACGAGCAGTACTTC
CASSFSSYEQYF
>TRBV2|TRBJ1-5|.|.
TGTGCCAGCAGTGACGATTCCAATCAGCCCCAGCATTTT
CASSDDSNQPQHF
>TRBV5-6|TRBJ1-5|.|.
TGTGCCAGCAGCTTGGGAGTTTTAGGCAATCAGCCCCAGCATTTT
CASSLGVLGNQPQHF
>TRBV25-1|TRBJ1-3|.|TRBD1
TGTGCCAGCAGTGATCTTCGACAGGGACTCTCTGGAAACACCATATATTTT
CASSDLRQGLSGNTIYF
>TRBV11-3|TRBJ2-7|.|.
TGTGCCAGCAGCTTGGGAGCCAGCGAGCAGTACTTC
CASSLGASEQYF
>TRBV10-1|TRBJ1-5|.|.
TGCGCCAGCAGGGACGACCCAACGTTGAGCAATCAGCCCCAGCATTTT
CASRDDPTLSNQPQHF
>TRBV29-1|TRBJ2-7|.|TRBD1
TGCAGCGTTGAAGCCCTCAGCCGGGACAGGAGCTCCTACGAGCAGTACTTC
CSVEALSRDRSSYEQYF
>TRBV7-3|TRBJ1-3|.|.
TGTGCCAGCAGCTTAAATCGGGGGTCAGGAAACACCATATATTTT
CASSLNRGSGNTIYF
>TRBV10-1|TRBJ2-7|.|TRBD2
TGCGCCAGCAGTGAGTCGGGGGGAGGGCCACGGGAGCAGTACTTC
CASSESGGGPREQYF
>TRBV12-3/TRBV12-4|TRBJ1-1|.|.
TGTGCCAGCAGTTTAGGAGAAGCTTTCTTT
CASSLGEAFF
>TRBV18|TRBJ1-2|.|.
TGTGCCAGCTCACCCGCCACCGCAGGGAGCTATGGCTACACCTTC
CASSPATAGSYGYTF
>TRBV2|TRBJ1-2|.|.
TGTGCCAGCAGTGAAAACGGGGAATACGCTGGCTACACCTTC
CASSENGEYAGYTF
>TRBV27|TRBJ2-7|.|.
TGTGCCAGCAAGACAGGGAGGGACGAGCAGTACTTC
CASKTGRDEQYF
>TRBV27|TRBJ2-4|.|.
TGTGCCAGCAGTTTCCGGGCCCCCGGCGGCTACATTCAGTACTTC
CASSFRAPGGYIQYF
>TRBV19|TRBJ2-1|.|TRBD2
TGTGCCAGTAGTATAGAATTTGCGGGAGCTGAGCGGTTCTTC
CASSIEFAGAERFF
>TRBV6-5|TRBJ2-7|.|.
TGTGCCAGCAGTCACCGGGACGGATCCTACGAGCAGTACTTC
CASSHRDGSYEQYF
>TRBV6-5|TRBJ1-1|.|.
TGTGCCAGCAGTTACTCGTCTCTAACAAACACTGAAGCTTTCTTT
CASSYSSLTNTEAFF
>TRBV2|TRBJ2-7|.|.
TGTGCCAGCAGTTTTGGTTGGAGATGGGAGCAGTACTTC
CASSFGWRWEQYF